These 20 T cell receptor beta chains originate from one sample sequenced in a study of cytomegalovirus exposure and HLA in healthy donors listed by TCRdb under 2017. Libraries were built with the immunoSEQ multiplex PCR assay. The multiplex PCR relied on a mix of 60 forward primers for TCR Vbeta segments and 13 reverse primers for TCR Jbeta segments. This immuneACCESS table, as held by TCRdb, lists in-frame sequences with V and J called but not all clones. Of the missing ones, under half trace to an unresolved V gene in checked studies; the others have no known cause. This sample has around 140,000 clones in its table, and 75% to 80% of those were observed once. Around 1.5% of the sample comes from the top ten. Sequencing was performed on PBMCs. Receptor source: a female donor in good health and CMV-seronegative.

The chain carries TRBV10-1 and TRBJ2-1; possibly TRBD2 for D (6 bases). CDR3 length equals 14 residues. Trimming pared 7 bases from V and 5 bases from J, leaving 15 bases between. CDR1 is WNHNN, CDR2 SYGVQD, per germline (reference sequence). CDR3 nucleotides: TGCGCCAGCAACGGCGGGGCCCCCCACAATGAGCAGTTCTTC. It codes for CASNGGAPHNEQFF.

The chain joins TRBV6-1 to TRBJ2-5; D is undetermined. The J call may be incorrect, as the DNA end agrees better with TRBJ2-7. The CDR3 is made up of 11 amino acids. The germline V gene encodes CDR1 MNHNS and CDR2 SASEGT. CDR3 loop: CASRRMHEQYF. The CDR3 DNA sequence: TGTGCCAGCAGGAGGATGCACGAGCAGTACTTC.

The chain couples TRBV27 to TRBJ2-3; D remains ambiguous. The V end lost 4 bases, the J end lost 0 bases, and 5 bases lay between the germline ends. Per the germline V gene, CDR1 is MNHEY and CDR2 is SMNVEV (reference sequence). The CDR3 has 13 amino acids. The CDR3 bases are TGTGCCAGCAGTTCCTCTAGCACAGATACGCAGTATTTT. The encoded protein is CASSSSSTDTQYF.

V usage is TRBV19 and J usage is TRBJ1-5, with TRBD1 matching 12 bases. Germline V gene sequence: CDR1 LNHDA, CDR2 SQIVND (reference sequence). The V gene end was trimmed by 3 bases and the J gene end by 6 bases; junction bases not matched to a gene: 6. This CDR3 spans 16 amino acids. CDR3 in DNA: TGTGCCAGTAGTATTCCGGGACAGGGGGCCGGTCAGCCCCAGCATTTT. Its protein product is CASSIPGQGAGQPQHF.

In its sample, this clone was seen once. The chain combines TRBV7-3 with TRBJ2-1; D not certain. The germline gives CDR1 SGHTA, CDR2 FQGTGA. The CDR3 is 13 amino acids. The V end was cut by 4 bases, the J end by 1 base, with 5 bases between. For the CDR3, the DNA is TGTGCCAGCAGCTCCGGGTCCTACAATGAGCAGTTCTTC. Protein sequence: CASSSGSYNEQFF.

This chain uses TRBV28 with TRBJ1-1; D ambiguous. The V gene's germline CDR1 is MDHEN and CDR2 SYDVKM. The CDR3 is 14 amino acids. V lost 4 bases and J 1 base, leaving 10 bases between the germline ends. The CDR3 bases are TGTGCCAGCAGTTCACAGACAAAGAACACTGAAGCTTTCTTT. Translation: CASSSQTKNTEAFF.

CDR3: CASSPHSNQPQHF. The CDR3 DNA reads TGTGCCAGCAGTCCACATAGCAATCAGCCCCAGCATTTT. This chain joins TRBV28 and TRBJ1-5; D is ambiguous. Trimming pared 5 bases from V and 0 bases from J, leaving 5 bases between. This CDR3 contains 13 residues. CDR1 is MDHEN and CDR2 is SYDVKM in the germline V gene.

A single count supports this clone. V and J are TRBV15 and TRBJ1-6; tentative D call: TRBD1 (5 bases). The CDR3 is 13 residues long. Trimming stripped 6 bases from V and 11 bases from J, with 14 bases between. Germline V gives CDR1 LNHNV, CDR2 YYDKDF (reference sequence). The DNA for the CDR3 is TGTGCCACCAGGACAGTTTTTGGGACACCCCTCCACTTT. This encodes CATRTVFGTPLHF.

This CDR3 is CASSYSDSGANEQFF. CDR3 bases: TGTGCCAGCAGTTACTCGGACAGCGGGGCCAATGAGCAGTTCTTC. The chain uses TRBV6-6 and TRBJ2-1, with D maybe TRBD2 (7 bases). The length of the CDR3 is 15 residues. CDR1 is MNHNY, CDR2 SVGAGI, per germline (reference sequence). The V end lost 0 bases, the J end lost 6 bases, and 12 bases lay between the germline ends.

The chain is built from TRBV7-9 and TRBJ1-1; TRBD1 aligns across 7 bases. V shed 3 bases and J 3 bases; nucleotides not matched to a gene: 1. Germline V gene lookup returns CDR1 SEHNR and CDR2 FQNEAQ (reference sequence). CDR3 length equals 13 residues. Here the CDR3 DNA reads TGTGCCAGCAGCTTTACAGGGGACACTGAAGCTTTCTTT. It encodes CASSFTGDTEAFF.

The CDR3, as DNA: TGTGCCTGGAGTGTGAGGTTTATCGATGAGCAGTTCTTC. Translating it yields CAWSVRFIDEQFF. The chain links TRBV30 to TRBJ2-1; D is ambiguous. Germline CDR1 reads GTSNPN; CDR2 reads SVGIG (reference sequence). Trimming left V 0 bases short and J 8 bases short, with 11 bases between. The CDR3 sequence is 13 residues long.

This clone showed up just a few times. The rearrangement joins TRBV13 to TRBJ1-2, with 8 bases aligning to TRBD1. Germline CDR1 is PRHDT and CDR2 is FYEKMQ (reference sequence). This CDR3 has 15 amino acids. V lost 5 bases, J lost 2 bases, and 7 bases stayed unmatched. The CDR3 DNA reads TGTGCCAGCAGCACCTGGGACAGGCCAAACTATGGCTACACCTTC. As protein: CASSTWDRPNYGYTF.

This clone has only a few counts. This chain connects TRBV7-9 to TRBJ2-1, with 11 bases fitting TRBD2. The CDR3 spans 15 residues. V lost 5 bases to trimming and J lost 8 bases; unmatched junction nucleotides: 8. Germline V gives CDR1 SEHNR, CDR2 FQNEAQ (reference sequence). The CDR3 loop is CASSETSGSMDEQFF. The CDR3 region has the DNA TGTGCCAGCAGCGAAACTAGCGGGAGTATGGATGAGCAGTTCTTC.

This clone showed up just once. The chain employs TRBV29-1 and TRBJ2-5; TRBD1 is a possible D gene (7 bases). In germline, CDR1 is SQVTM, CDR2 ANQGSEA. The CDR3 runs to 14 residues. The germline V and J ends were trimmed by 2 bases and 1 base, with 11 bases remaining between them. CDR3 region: CSVERGDSQETQYF. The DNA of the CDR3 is TGCAGCGTTGAAAGGGGGGACAGCCAAGAGACCCAGTACTTC. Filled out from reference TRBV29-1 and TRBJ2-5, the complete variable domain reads SAVISQKPSRDICQRGTSLTIQCQVDSQVTMMFWYRQQPGQSLTLIATANQGSEATYESGFVIDKFPISRPNLTFSTLTVSNMSPEDSSIYLCSVERGDSQETQYFGPGTRLLVL.

The DNA for the CDR3 is TGTGCCAGCAGACTGGACAGGGGGAACACCGGGGAGCTGTTTTTT. It is translated as CASRLDRGNTGELFF. The chain is built from TRBV2 and TRBJ2-2; TRBD1 agrees at 9 bases. This CDR3 is 15 amino acids long. The J segment lost 1 base and the V segment lost 6 bases, leaving 3 bases of the junction unmatched. Germline lookup yields CDR1 SNHLY and CDR2 FYNNEI.

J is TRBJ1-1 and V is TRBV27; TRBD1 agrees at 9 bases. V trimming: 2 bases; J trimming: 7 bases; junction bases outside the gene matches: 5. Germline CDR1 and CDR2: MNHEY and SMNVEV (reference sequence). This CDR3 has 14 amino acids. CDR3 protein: CASSLRGDRVEAFF. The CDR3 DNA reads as TGTGCCAGCAGTTTAAGGGGGGACAGGGTTGAAGCTTTCTTT.

The CDR3 reads CASSHNPHTQDYGYTF. DNA for the CDR3: TGTGCCAGCAGCCATAATCCTCATACACAGGATTATGGCTACACCTTC. The genes are TRBV9 and TRBJ1-2, with D possibly matching TRBD1 (5 bases). This CDR3 has 16 residues. V lost 4 bases, J lost 5 bases, and 21 bases lay in between. The germline CDR1 and CDR2 sequences are SGDLS and YYNGEE.

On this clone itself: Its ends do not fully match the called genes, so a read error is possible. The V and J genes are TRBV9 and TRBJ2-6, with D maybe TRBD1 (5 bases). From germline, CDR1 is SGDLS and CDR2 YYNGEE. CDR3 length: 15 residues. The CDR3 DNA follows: TGTGCCAGCAGCTCTGGCGACTCTGGGGCCAACGTCCTGACCTTC. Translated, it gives CASSSGDSGANVLTF. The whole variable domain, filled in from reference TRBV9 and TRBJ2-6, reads DSGVTQTPKHLITATGQRVTLRCSPRSGDLSVYWYQQSLDQGLQFLIQYYNGEERAKGNILERFSAQQFPDLHSELNLSSLELGDSALYFCASSSGDSGANVLTFGAGSRLTVL.

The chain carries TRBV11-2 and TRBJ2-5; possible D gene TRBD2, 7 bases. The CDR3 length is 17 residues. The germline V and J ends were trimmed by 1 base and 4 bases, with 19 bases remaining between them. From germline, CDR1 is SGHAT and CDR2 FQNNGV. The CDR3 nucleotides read TGTGCCAGCAGCTTAGTGGGGGCAGGGGAGGGGTTAGAGACCCAGTACTTC. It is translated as CASSLVGAGEGLETQYF. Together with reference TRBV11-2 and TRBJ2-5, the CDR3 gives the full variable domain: EAGVAQSPRYKIIEKRQSVAFWCNPISGHATLYWYQQILGQGPKLLIQFQNNGVVDDSQLPKDRFSAERLKGVDSTLKIQPAKLEDSAVYLCASSLVGAGEGLETQYFGPGTRLLVL.

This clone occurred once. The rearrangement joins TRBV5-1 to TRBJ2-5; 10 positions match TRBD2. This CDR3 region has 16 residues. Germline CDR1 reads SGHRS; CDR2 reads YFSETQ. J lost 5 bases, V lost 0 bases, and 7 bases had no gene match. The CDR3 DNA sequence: TGCGCCAGCAGCTTGGAAGCGGGGGGGCTTCGTGAGACCCAGTACTTC. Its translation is CASSLEAGGLRETQYF.